The rows below give T cell receptor beta chains drawn from one sample of a study of blood T cell repertoires in COVID-19. The method was immunoSEQ multiplex PCR; TCRdb's version includes in-frame clones alone and lacks a portion of them. Altogether around 16,000 clones are present, more than 65% being singletons, with the ten largest covering 8% to 10%. Sequenced material: peripheral blood. The receptor set was obtained from a human donor in a cohort sampled during active COVID-19. Both conserved end residues are part of each CDR3. A D gene is named only where the DNA matches it firmly. A row's size may be missing; if present it is once, few, many or a size class.

CDR3 length	clone size	D gene	V gene	J gene	CDR3 protein	CDR3 DNA
15	.	.	TRBV21-1	TRBJ2-5	CASSKVAGAVETQYF	TGTGCCAGCAGCAAAGTCGCAGGGGCGGTGGAGACCCAGTACTTC
15	.	.	TRBV2	TRBJ2-3	CASSDVGGLTDTQYF	TGTGCCAGCAGTGACGTAGGCGGCCTCACAGATACGCAGTATTTT
14	.	TRBD1	TRBV3-1/TRBV3-2	TRBJ2-3	CASSRDRRADTQYF	TGTGCCAGCAGCCGGGACAGGAGGGCAGATACGCAGTATTTT
14	.	.	TRBV11-1	TRBJ1-1	CASSLLGGRTEAFF	TGTGCCAGCAGCTTACTCGGCGGGAGGACTGAAGCTTTCTTT
13	.	TRBD1	TRBV30	TRBJ1-1	CAWREGGNTEAFF	TGTGCCTGGAGGGAAGGGGGCAACACTGAAGCTTTCTTT
11	.	.	TRBV11-3	TRBJ1-1	CASSLNREAFF	TGTGCCAGCAGCTTGAACAGGGAAGCTTTCTTT
15	.	.	TRBV5-1	TRBJ2-3	CASSPDILVTDTQYF	TGCGCCAGCAGCCCGGACATTCTAGTTACAGATACGCAGTATTTT
15	.	TRBD1	TRBV18	TRBJ1-2	CASSPAGQGIYGYTF	TGTGCCAGCTCACCCGCGGGACAGGGGATATATGGCTACACCTTC
15	.	TRBD1	TRBV4-2	TRBJ2-7	CASSQEGDRGYEQYF	TGTGCCAGCAGCCAAGAGGGGGACAGGGGCTACGAGCAGTACTTC
16	.	.	TRBV6-6	TRBJ1-2	CASSRTTGRTNYGYTF	TGTGCCAGCAGTCGAACCACAGGGAGAACTAACTATGGCTACACCTTC
14	.	TRBD1	TRBV18	TRBJ2-7	CASSQGQGLYEQYF	TGTGCCAGCTCACAGGGACAGGGGTTGTACGAGCAGTACTTC
16	.	TRBD2	TRBV6-2/TRBV6-3	TRBJ2-2	CASSLEGLAGTGELFF	TGTGCCAGCAGTCTAGAGGGTCTAGCGGGCACCGGGGAGCTGTTTTTT
15	few	TRBD1	TRBV6-5	TRBJ2-1	CASSKSGQIHNEQFF	TGTGCCAGCAGTAAATCGGGACAGATCCACAATGAGCAGTTCTTC
15	.	.	TRBV19	TRBJ1-2	CASSIATGIPSGYTF	TGTGCCAGTAGTATAGCCACAGGGATTCCTAGTGGCTACACCTTC
16	.	.	TRBV6-6	TRBJ2-3	CASGNSGEAITDTQYF	TGTGCCAGCGGTAATTCGGGGGAGGCGATCACAGATACGCAGTATTTT
19	.	.	TRBV2	TRBJ2-1	CASYPGTPAFSSSYNEQFF	TGTGCCAGCTATCCGGGGACTCCAGCGTTCAGTAGCTCCTACAATGAGCAGTTCTTC
15	.	.	TRBV18	TRBJ2-5	CASSPSLSSQETQYF	TGTGCCAGCTCACCGAGTCTATCGAGTCAAGAGACCCAGTACTTC
18	few	TRBD1	TRBV4-3	TRBJ1-5	CASSQDYGGTAMNQPQHF	TGCGCCAGCAGCCAAGATTACGGCGGGACAGCCATGAATCAGCCCCAGCATTTT
17	.	TRBD1	TRBV3-1/TRBV3-2	TRBJ1-6	CASSQEGQASYNSPLHF	TGTGCCAGCAGCCAAGAGGGACAGGCTTCCTATAATTCACCCCTCCACTTT
13	.	TRBD2	TRBV20-1	TRBJ2-7	CSASLAGLHEQYF	TGCAGTGCTAGTCTAGCGGGACTCCACGAGCAGTACTTC
11	.	TRBD1	TRBV29-1	TRBJ2-1	CSVVTGVEQFF	TGCAGCGTTGTAACAGGGGTTGAGCAGTTCTTC
15	.	.	TRBV5-6	TRBJ2-2	CASSDRDTYTGELFF	TGTGCCAGCAGCGACCGGGACACCTACACCGGGGAGCTGTTTTTT